Below, 15 T cell receptor beta chains from the same sample are listed, as sequenced in a study of T cell responses to AZD1222 COVID-19 vaccine. Libraries were prepared by immunoSEQ multiplex PCR; TCRdb keeps only in-frame clonotypes and omits some of them. The data contain 54,000 or so clones, 80% of them singletons. The sequencing used peripheral blood, collected 28 days after the second AZD1222 dose. These receptors originate from an adult who received the AZD1222 COVID-19 vaccine.

This clone was found once. V gene TRBV28 combines with J gene TRBJ1-4; possibly TRBD1 for D (5 bases). Germline values: CDR1 MDHEN, CDR2 SYDVKM. The V gene lost 2 bases and the J gene lost 4 bases, with 8 bases spanning the gap. The CDR3 is 14 amino acids. The CDR3 sequence: CASSLGTFNEKLFF. As DNA, the CDR3 is TGTGCCAGCAGTTTAGGGACGTTTAATGAAAAACTGTTTTTT. Variable domain in full (rest from reference TRBV28 and TRBJ1-4): DVKVTQSSRYLVKRTGEKVFLECVQDMDHENMFWYRQDPGLGLRLIYFSYDVKMKEKGDIPEGYSVSREKKERFSLILESASTNQTSMYLCASSLGTFNEKLFFGSGTQLSVL.

This clone has only a few counts. The genes are TRBV30 and TRBJ2-1; TRBD1 aligns across 7 bases. Germline CDR1 reads GTSNPN; CDR2 reads SVGIG (reference sequence). Germline trimming cut 0 bases from V and 0 bases from J; bases unmatched to any gene: 8. This CDR3 contains 17 residues. CDR3 amino acids: CAWSVRGQFSSYNEQFF. In DNA, the CDR3 is TGTGCCTGGAGTGTACGGGGACAGTTTAGCTCCTACAATGAGCAGTTCTTC.

The chain joins TRBV28 to TRBJ1-2; 8 bases fit TRBD1. CDR3 length equals 16 residues. V lost 4 bases and J lost 3; bases outside the gene matches: 10. CDR1 MDHEN and CDR2 SYDVKM come from the germline V gene. CDR3 sequence: CASSSPFWTGHYGYTF. The CDR3 region has the DNA TGTGCCAGCAGTTCACCTTTCTGGACAGGGCACTATGGCTACACCTTC.

The CDR3, as DNA: TGTGCCAGCAGTATATCAGACAGGGATGAAGCTTTCTTT. It yields the protein CASSISDRDEAFF. The chain combines TRBV12-3 or TRBV12-4 with TRBJ1-1; 7 bases are a match to TRBD1. With V trimmed by 5 bases and J by 7 bases, 7 bases remained unmatched. There are 13 residues in the CDR3.

V gene TRBV5-1 combines with J gene TRBJ2-5; 9 positions agree with TRBD1. This CDR3 has 14 residues. Germline lookup yields CDR1 SGHRS and CDR2 YFSETQ. With 5 bases clipped from V and 2 bases from J, the junction kept 4 bases outside the gene matches. CDR3 region: CASREGQGQETQYF. As DNA, the CDR3 is TGCGCCAGCAGGGAAGGACAGGGGCAAGAGACCCAGTACTTC.

This clone appeared a few times. The CDR3, as DNA: TGTGCCAGCAGTTTCGGGACAGCAAACTCACCCCTCCACTTT. Protein: CASSFGTANSPLHF. The rearrangement uses TRBV27 and TRBJ1-6, with 7 bases aligning to TRBD1. Germline V gives CDR1 MNHEY, CDR2 SMNVEV (reference sequence). V trimming: 3 bases; J trimming: 10 bases; junction bases outside the gene matches: 6. CDR3 size: 14 residues.

The CDR3 loop reads CASSLGPSGSKLEQYF. Written as DNA, the CDR3 is TGTGCCAGCAGCTTAGGTCCTAGCGGGAGTAAGCTCGAGCAGTACTTC. The V and J genes are TRBV7-6 and TRBJ2-7; the match to TRBD2 covers 10 bases. The CDR3 runs to 16 residues. CDR1 is SGHVS, CDR2 FNYEAQ, per germline. The trim removed 1 base at V and 6 bases at J, leaving 9 bases unmatched.

The chain links TRBV7-2 to TRBJ1-1; TRBD1 matches at 11 bases. The length of the CDR3 is 17 residues. Losses at the gene ends were 5 bases for V and 0 bases for J; bases not matched to a gene: 8. Per germline, CDR1 SGHTA and CDR2 FQGNSA. CDR3: CASSPPGQGVLNTEAFF. The CDR3 DNA sequence: TGTGCCAGCAGCCCTCCGGGACAGGGGGTTCTGAACACTGAAGCTTTCTTT.

The chain employs TRBV18 and TRBJ1-2, with TRBD1 identical over 8 bases. The CDR3 length is 15 residues. J gave up 3 bases and V 3 bases, and 6 bases lay outside the gene matches. The germline CDR1 and CDR2 sequences are KGHSH and LQKENI. The CDR3 here is CASSPYVTGDYGYTF. For the CDR3, the DNA is TGTGCCAGCTCACCTTACGTGACAGGGGACTATGGCTACACCTTC.

The V call is TRBV3-1 (or the pseudogene TRBV3-2), the J call TRBJ2-7; a weak D match, TRBD2 (5 bases). V lost 1 base to trimming and J lost 3 bases, with 10 bases between them. This CDR3 region has 14 residues. Germline-derived CDR1 and CDR2 are LGHDT and YNNKEL (reference sequence). The CDR3 sequence is CASSQVIASYEQYF. CDR3 sequence (DNA): TGTGCCAGCAGCCAAGTTATAGCGAGCTACGAGCAGTACTTC.

The sample holds a few counts of this clone. The chain couples TRBV29-1 to TRBJ2-7, with D perhaps assigned TRBD1 or TRBD2 (5 bases each). CDR3 length: 12 residues. The V end was cut by 7 bases, the J end by 2 bases, with 12 bases between. CDR1 SQVTM and CDR2 ANQGSEA come from the germline V gene. The CDR3 spells CSASEGPYEQYF. CDR3 bases: TGCAGCGCCTCCGAGGGGCCCTACGAGCAGTACTTC.

The chain recombines TRBV3-1 (or the pseudogene TRBV3-2) with TRBJ2-1; no clear D gene. Deletions cut 1 base from V and 0 bases from J, with 10 bases between. The CDR3 extends over 16 amino acids. Germline V lookup: CDR1 LGHDT, CDR2 YNNKEL (reference sequence). The CDR3 here is CASSQVTPSSYNEQFF. DNA of the CDR3: TGTGCCAGCAGCCAAGTAACCCCTAGCTCCTACAATGAGCAGTTCTTC.

This chain uses TRBV15 with TRBJ1-5, with D hard to call. Trimming took 5 bases from V and 0 from J, leaving 14 bases between them. The CDR3 covers 16 residues. In germline, CDR1 is LNHNV, CDR2 YYDKDF (reference sequence). CDR3 coding DNA: TGTGCCACCAGCGAGATCTGGGGTGGTAGCAATCAGCCCCAGCATTTT. Amino acids: CATSEIWGGSNQPQHF.

The rearrangement links TRBV6-6 to TRBJ1-2; no reliable D call. V lost 7 bases and J 4 bases, leaving 13 bases between the germline ends. The CDR3 is made up of 13 amino acids. Germline lookup yields CDR1 MNHNY and CDR2 SVGAGI (reference sequence). As DNA, the CDR3 is TGTGCCAGCAATCCGGCAGTGGGCTATGGCTACACCTTC. Translation: CASNPAVGYGYTF.

The chain links TRBV2 to TRBJ2-5; 9 bases map to TRBD1. With 8 bases clipped from V and 2 bases from J, the junction kept 6 bases outside the gene matches. Germline V gene data show CDR1 as SNHLY and CDR2 as FYNNEI. The CDR3 consists of 14 residues. The CDR3 coding sequence is TGTGCCAGCTTTCCCGGGACAGGGCAAGAGACCCAGTACTTC. Protein: CASFPGTGQETQYF.